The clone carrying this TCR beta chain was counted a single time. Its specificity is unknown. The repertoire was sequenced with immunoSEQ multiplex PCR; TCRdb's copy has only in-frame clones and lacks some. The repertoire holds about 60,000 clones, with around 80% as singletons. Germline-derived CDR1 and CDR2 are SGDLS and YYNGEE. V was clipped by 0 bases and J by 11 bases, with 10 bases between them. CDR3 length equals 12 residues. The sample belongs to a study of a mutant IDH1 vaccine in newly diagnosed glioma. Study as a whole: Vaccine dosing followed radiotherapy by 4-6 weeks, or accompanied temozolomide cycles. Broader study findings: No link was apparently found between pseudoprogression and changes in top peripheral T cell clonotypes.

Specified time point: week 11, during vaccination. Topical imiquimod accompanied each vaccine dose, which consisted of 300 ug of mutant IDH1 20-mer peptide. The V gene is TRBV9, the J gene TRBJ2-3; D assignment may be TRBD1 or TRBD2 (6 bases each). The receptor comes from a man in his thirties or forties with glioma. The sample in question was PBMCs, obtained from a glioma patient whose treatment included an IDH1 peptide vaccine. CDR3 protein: CASSVEGGGQYF. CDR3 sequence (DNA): TGTGCCAGCAGCGTAGAGGGGGGAGGGCAGTATTTT.